This T cell receptor (beta chain) is from a study of T cell changes during pregnancy in multiple sclerosis. Libraries were prepared by immunoSEQ multiplex PCR; TCRdb keeps only in-frame clonotypes and omits some of them. The sample has about 60,000 clones; around 92% are singletons. The V gene's germline CDR1 is SGHTA and CDR2 FQGTGA. Trimming cost V 5 bases and J 4 bases; bases outside gene matches: 4. This CDR3 contains 15 residues. Worth noting for this clone: Other DNA sequences in this specimen translate into the identical CDR3.

The chain couples TRBV7-3 to TRBJ2-1; TRBD2 matches at 11 bases. The sample in question was peripheral blood, obtained in the first trimester of pregnancy. This receptor was obtained from a female donor with multiple sclerosis, enrolled in a pregnancy study. DNA for the CDR3: TGTGCCAGCAGCCCACTAGCGGGAGCTTACAATGAGCAGTTCTTC. This sequence encodes CASSPLAGAYNEQFF.